This passage covers 16 T cell receptor beta chains from one sample sequenced in a study of identical twins. Via MiXCR, TCRdb re-called the 5' RACE reads, giving one row per CDR3 protein. Of roughly 710,000 distinct CDR3 sequences listed, around 6.1% are singletons. The sample was naive T cells sorted from blood. These receptors came from a man younger than 35 in good health.

Comment on this clonotype: This may come from a read error, since a much larger clone is one base off. The conserved final phenylalanine or tryptophan is absent from the CDR3, which likely points to a read error. The V gene is TRBV2, the J gene TRBJ2-7; perhaps TRBD1 as D (6 bases). CDR3 length: 13 residues. The V end was cut by 3 bases, the J end by 6 bases, with 12 bases between. Germline V gene lookup returns CDR1 SNHLY and CDR2 FYNNEI. CDR3 residues: CASSDQGPGEQYD. CDR3 coding DNA: TGTGCCAGCAGTGACCAGGGGCCGGGCGAGCAGTACGAC.

The chain has TRBV12-5 and TRBJ1-1, with no clear D. This CDR3 is 12 amino acids long. Germline assignment: CDR1 LGHNT and CDR2 FRNRAP. V shed 6 bases and J shed 3 bases, with 8 bases lying between them. CDR3 sequence (DNA): TGTGCTAGTGGCCCCTGGGACACTGAAGCTTTCTTT. The encoded protein is CASGPWDTEAFF.

This clonotype was seen ten or more times. This chain uses TRBV5-1 with TRBJ2-7; no reliable D call. Trimming left V 1 base short and J 2 bases short, with 10 bases between. The CDR3 consists of 14 residues. Germline V gene data show CDR1 as SGHRS and CDR2 as YFSETQ. The CDR3 nucleotides are TGCGCCAGCAGCTTGAGTACGGATACCTACGAGCAGTACTTC. Translating gives CASSLSTDTYEQYF.

In its sample, this clonotype was seen many times. V and J are TRBV20-1 and TRBJ2-7; 7 bases map to TRBD1. CDR1 DFQATT and CDR2 SNEGSKA come from the germline V gene (reference sequence). The CDR3 has 16 amino acids. The V and J ends lost 0 bases and 4 bases, in that order; junction bases with no gene match: 12. CDR3 nucleotides: TGCAGTGCTAGAGATCGTTCCGGGACAGAAAGATACGAGCAGTACTTC. Protein product: CSARDRSGTERYEQYF.

There are a few counts of this clonotype. CDR3 DNA: TGTGCCACCAGCAGAGATCACGGGGGGTTCTACGAGCAGTACTTC. This codes for CATSRDHGGFYEQYF. The gene calls are TRBV15 and TRBJ2-7, with 7 bases identical to TRBD2. Germline CDR1 reads LNHNV; CDR2 reads YYDKDF (reference sequence). The J segment lost 3 bases and the V segment lost 0 bases, leaving 5 bases of the junction unmatched. CDR3 size: 15 residues.

The V and J genes are TRBV7-9 and TRBJ2-7; 7 bases map to TRBD1. The CDR3 length is 15 residues. Losses at the gene ends were 0 bases for V and 4 bases for J; bases not matched to a gene: 6. Germline V gene lookup returns CDR1 SEHNR and CDR2 FQNEAQ (reference sequence). CDR3 region: CASSLAAGGEYEQYF. CDR3 coding DNA: TGTGCCAGCAGCTTAGCGGCAGGGGGAGAATACGAGCAGTACTTC.

V usage is TRBV20-1 and J usage is TRBJ1-3, with D unclear. The length of the CDR3 is 14 residues. Germline-derived CDR1 and CDR2 are DFQATT and SNEGSKA (reference sequence). The V end was cut by 4 bases, the J end by 0 bases, with 10 bases between. This CDR3 is CSATPGISGNTIYF. The DNA for the CDR3 is TGCAGTGCTACCCCGGGTATCTCTGGAAACACCATATATTTT.

This clonotype has ten or more counts. The chain is built from TRBV6-1 and TRBJ2-2; D could derive from TRBD1 or TRBD2 (5 bases each). Looked up from germline, CDR1 is MNHNS and CDR2 is SASEGT. The V end was cut by 5 bases, the J end by 7 bases, with 17 bases between. There are 15 residues in the CDR3. The chain's CDR3 is CASSTRASRGGELFF. The CDR3, as DNA: TGTGCCAGCAGTACGCGGGCTTCAAGGGGCGGGGAGCTGTTTTTT.

This clonotype was recorded many times. The rearrangement uses TRBV15 and TRBJ1-1; unclear D gene. Germline CDR1 LNHNV, CDR2 YYDKDF (reference sequence). The V gene lost 4 bases and the J gene lost 4 bases, with 16 bases spanning the gap. The CDR3 loop spans 15 amino acids. The DNA of the CDR3 is TGTGCCACCAGCATATTGGGTGAGGGATCCACTGAAGCTTTCTTT. This sequence encodes CATSILGEGSTEAFF.

This clonotype was recorded a few times. CDR3 bases: TGTGCCAGCAGTTTGGGGGCGGGCCGTCATCAGCCCCAGCATTTT. It specifies CASSLGAGRHQPQHF. The rearrangement joins TRBV12-3 or TRBV12-4 to TRBJ1-5; a weak D match, TRBD1 (6 bases). This CDR3 region has 15 residues. Trimming left V 3 bases short and J 5 bases short, with 14 bases between.

The gene calls are TRBV29-1 and TRBJ2-5; D is ambiguous. The V and J ends lost 2 bases and 1 base respectively, with 11 bases between them. CDR1 is SQVTM and CDR2 is ANQGSEA in the germline V gene. The CDR3 extends over 14 amino acids. The CDR3 DNA reads as TGCAGCGTTGAACTCCGGGTCAGCCAAGAGACCCAGTACTTC. Translation gives CSVELRVSQETQYF.

The rearrangement uses TRBV30 and TRBJ2-5; D unclear. The germline V gene encodes CDR1 GTSNPN and CDR2 SVGIG (reference sequence). CDR3 size: 11 residues. V lost 4 bases, J lost 4 bases, and 7 bases lay in between. The CDR3 sequence is CAWKGSETQYF. As DNA, the CDR3 is TGTGCCTGGAAGGGTTCAGAGACCCAGTACTTC.

This chain links TRBV4-1 with TRBJ2-3; TRBD2 matches 7 bases. V lost 1 base, J lost 9 bases, and 16 bases stayed unmatched. From germline, CDR1 is MGHRA and CDR2 YSYEKL. The length of the CDR3 is 17 residues. CDR3 nucleotides: TGCGCCAGCAGCCAAGCCCCCCGGGACTACCTCCGGGGGACGCAGTATTTT. Amino acid sequence: CASSQAPRDYLRGTQYF.

This sequence joins TRBV2 and TRBJ2-1; D gene ambiguous. V was trimmed by 1 base and J by 8 bases, leaving 12 bases between them. Germline V gene data show CDR1 as SNHLY and CDR2 as FYNNEI. CDR3 length: 14 amino acids. CDR3: CASSEGPTPHEQFF. CDR3 DNA sequence: TGTGCCAGCAGTGAAGGACCCACTCCCCATGAGCAGTTCTTC.

The V call is TRBV11-2, the J call TRBJ1-3, with D unresolved. Germline V CDR1 and CDR2: SGHAT, FQNNGV. This CDR3 has 16 residues. The V gene lost 2 bases and the J gene lost 2 bases, with 13 bases spanning the gap. This chain's CDR3 is CASSLFAFQPGNTIYF. For the CDR3, the DNA is TGTGCCAGCAGCTTATTCGCGTTCCAACCTGGAAACACCATATATTTT.

V and J are TRBV7-2 and TRBJ2-2; TRBD2 matches at 10 bases. Trimming cost V 5 bases and J 5 bases; bases outside gene matches: 8. Looked up from germline, CDR1 is SGHTA and CDR2 is FQGNSA. CDR3 size: 16 residues. CDR3 loop: CASSPKSGRATGELFF. CDR3 sequence (DNA): TGTGCCAGCAGCCCAAAAAGCGGGAGGGCGACCGGGGAGCTGTTTTTT.